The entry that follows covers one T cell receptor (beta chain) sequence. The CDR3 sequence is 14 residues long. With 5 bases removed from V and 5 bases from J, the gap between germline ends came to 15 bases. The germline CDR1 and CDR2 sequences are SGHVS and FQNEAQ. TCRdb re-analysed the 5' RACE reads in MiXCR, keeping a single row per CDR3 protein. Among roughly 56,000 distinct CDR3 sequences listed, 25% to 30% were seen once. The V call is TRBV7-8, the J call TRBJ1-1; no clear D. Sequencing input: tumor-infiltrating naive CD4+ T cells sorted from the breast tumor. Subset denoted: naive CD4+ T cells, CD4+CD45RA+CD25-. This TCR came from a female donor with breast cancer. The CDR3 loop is CASSLRTGKTEAFF. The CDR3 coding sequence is TGTGCCAGCAGCCTTCGGACGGGAAAAACTGAAGCTTTCTTT.